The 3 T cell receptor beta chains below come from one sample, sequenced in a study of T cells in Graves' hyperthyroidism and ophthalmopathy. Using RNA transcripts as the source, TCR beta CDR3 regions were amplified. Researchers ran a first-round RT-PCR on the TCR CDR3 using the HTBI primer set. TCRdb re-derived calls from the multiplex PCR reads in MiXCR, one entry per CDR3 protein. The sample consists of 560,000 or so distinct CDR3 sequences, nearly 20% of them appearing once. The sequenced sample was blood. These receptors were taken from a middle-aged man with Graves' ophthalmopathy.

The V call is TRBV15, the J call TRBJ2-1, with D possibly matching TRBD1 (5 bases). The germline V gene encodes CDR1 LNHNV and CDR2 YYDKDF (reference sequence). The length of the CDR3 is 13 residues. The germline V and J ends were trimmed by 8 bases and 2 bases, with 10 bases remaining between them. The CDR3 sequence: CATGEDTYNEQFF. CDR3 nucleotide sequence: TGTGCCACCGGAGAGGACACCTACAATGAGCAGTTCTTC.

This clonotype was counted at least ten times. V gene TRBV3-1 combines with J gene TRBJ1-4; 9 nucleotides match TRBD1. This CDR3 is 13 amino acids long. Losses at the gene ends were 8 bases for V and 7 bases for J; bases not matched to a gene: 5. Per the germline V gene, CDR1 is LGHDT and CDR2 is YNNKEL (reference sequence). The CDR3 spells CASAGTGLEKLFF. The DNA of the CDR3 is TGTGCCAGCGCCGGGACAGGGCTTGAAAAACTGTTTTTT.

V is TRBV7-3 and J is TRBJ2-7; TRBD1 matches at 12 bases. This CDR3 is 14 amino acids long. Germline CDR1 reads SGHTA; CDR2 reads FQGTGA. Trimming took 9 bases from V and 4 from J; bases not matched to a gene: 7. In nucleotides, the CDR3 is TGTGCCAGTGGGACAGGGGGCGGGGAGTACGAGCAGTACTTC. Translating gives CASGTGGGEYEQYF.